Listed below are T cell receptor beta chains from one sample, sequenced in a study of T cells in Graves' hyperthyroidism and ophthalmopathy. TCRdb re-called the multiplex PCR reads through MiXCR, storing one row per CDR3 protein. This table has 200,000 to 250,000 distinct CDR3 sequences, 16% appearing once. Sequences were obtained from blood. These receptor sequences come from a woman aged 18-30 years with Graves' ophthalmopathy. Both conserved end residues are part of each CDR3. The order of the fields is V gene, clone size, CDR3 protein. The size field is filled for only some rows; it gives once, few, many or a size class.

v_call: TRBV7-2
clone_size: NA
cdr3_aa: CASSLLPGKGLKAKNIQYF

v_call: TRBV6-2/TRBV6-3
clone_size: many
cdr3_aa: CASSTAGGMGSSYNEQFF

v_call: TRBV20-1
clone_size: NA
cdr3_aa: CSARKPGGVNEASF

v_call: TRBV29-1
clone_size: many
cdr3_aa: CSVEAGFNTEAFF

v_call: TRBV29-1
clone_size: many
cdr3_aa: CSVVSGREGTQYF

v_call: TRBV28
clone_size: many
cdr3_aa: CASSLAGPNYGYTF

v_call: TRBV6-5
clone_size: many
cdr3_aa: CASSYSNLWTSGKSRKNIQYF

v_call: TRBV6-1
clone_size: many
cdr3_aa: CASSAGGRRNSPLHF

v_call: TRBV2
clone_size: many
cdr3_aa: CASITGGLKDEQYF

v_call: TRBV27
clone_size: NA
cdr3_aa: CASSPSSGRLAQETQYF

v_call: TRBV5-8
clone_size: few
cdr3_aa: CASSAGGGRPLENQPQHF

v_call: TRBV29-1
clone_size: many
cdr3_aa: CSVTGGFLMNTEAFF

v_call: TRBV7-8
clone_size: NA
cdr3_aa: CASSFSGGQETQYF

v_call: TRBV7-2
clone_size: many
cdr3_aa: CASSFEYDSDTQYF

v_call: TRBV28
clone_size: NA
cdr3_aa: CASNPTVRTSGGDSYNEQFF

v_call: TRBV28
clone_size: many
cdr3_aa: CASSRTVGGNTIYF

v_call: TRBV14
clone_size: NA
cdr3_aa: CASSQESLSQTYEQYF

v_call: TRBV9
clone_size: many
cdr3_aa: CASSVTPDRFSGNTIYF

v_call: TRBV12-5
clone_size: many
cdr3_aa: CASGLSLYEQYF

v_call: TRBV4-1
clone_size: many
cdr3_aa: CASSQDRGFGELFF

v_call: TRBV11-3
clone_size: many
cdr3_aa: CASSLSSGASPAGELFF

v_call: TRBV7-9
clone_size: NA
cdr3_aa: CAITLAGINTGELFF

v_call: TRBV5-1
clone_size: many
cdr3_aa: CASSFLTGEGGELFF

v_call: TRBV5-1
clone_size: once
cdr3_aa: CASSLQGDETEAFF